This T cell receptor beta chain was captured in a study of CD8 T cells in Susac syndrome. About 0.45 to 1 ug RNA was reverse transcribed with random hexamers. TCRdb reanalysed the immunoSEQ multiplex PCR reads using MiXCR and keeps one entry per CDR3 protein. Seen here are approximately 210,000 distinct CDR3 sequences, 95% observed once, and the top ten hold 0.085% to 0.1%. V shed 4 bases and J shed 4 bases, with 7 bases lying between them. The CDR3 totals 11 residues. The V gene's germline CDR1 is SQVTM and CDR2 ANQGSEA. This chain connects TRBV29-1 to TRBJ1-2; D is unclear. The sample taken for sequencing was CD4+ T cells from PBMCs. The receptor was isolated from a human donor with multiple sclerosis. CDR3 in DNA: TGCAGCGTTGTCGCTAGCTATGGCTACACCTTC. The encoded protein is CSVVASYGYTF.